The 5 T cell receptor beta chains below were found in one sample sequenced in a study of T-cell memory formation after mild COVID-19. In TCRdb, the 5' RACE reads were re-called with MiXCR into one record per CDR3 protein. The table records 140,000 to 150,000 distinct CDR3 sequences, around 25% of them present only once. Sequenced input: PBMCs or a T cell subset sorted from them (not recorded which). These receptors came from an adult woman who had mild COVID-19 (a few samples of this study predate the infection). Cell type and time point are not known.

This clonotype showed up just a few times. The rearrangement links TRBV7-9 to TRBJ2-7; the D is unclear. Trimming removed 1 base at V and 2 bases at J, with 9 bases between. CDR3 length: 14 amino acids. Germline assignment: CDR1 SEHNR and CDR2 FQNEAQ (reference sequence). The CDR3 sequence is CASSLGKFAYEQYF. CDR3 DNA sequence: TGTGCCAGCAGCTTAGGGAAATTTGCCTACGAGCAGTACTTC.

This clonotype was detected only a few times. The chain uses TRBV7-9 and TRBJ2-5, with TRBD2 matching 9 bases. V trimming: 0 bases; J trimming: 1 base; junction bases outside the gene matches: 6. Germline CDR1 is SEHNR and CDR2 is FQNEAQ (reference sequence). The CDR3 covers 17 residues. CDR3 residues: CASSLALMTSGQETQYF. The CDR3, as DNA: TGTGCCAGCAGCTTAGCGCTAATGACTAGCGGCCAAGAGACCCAGTACTTC.

This clonotype has only a few counts. V is TRBV6-2 or TRBV6-3 and J is TRBJ2-1; TRBD2 agrees at 10 bases. This CDR3 comprises 14 residues. Germline V gene sequence: CDR1 MNHEY, CDR2 SVGEGT. The V segment lost 7 bases and the J segment 8 bases; nucleotides outside the gene matches: 8. CDR3 sequence reads: CASTLAGAPYEQFF. The CDR3 DNA follows: TGTGCCAGCACTCTAGCGGGAGCTCCTTATGAGCAGTTCTTC.

The J gene is TRBJ2-5, the V gene TRBV7-6, with a possible D match to TRBD1 (6 bases). The ends were cut back, 1 base at V and 6 bases at J, with 9 bases in the middle. Germline loops: CDR1 SGHVS, CDR2 FNYEAQ. This CDR3 comprises 13 residues. For the CDR3, the DNA is TGTGCCAGCAGCTTAGAGGGGGTGAAGACCCAGTACTTC. Protein product: CASSLEGVKTQYF.

The rearrangement links TRBV7-8 to TRBJ1-1; possible D gene TRBD1, 6 bases. From germline, CDR1 is SGHVS and CDR2 FQNEAQ. The V and J ends lost 5 bases and 2 bases respectively, with 15 bases between them. This CDR3 has 15 amino acids. CDR3 DNA sequence: TGTGCCAGCAGCCAATTGGGGGGCTCAAACACTGAAGCTTTCTTT. Protein sequence: CASSQLGGSNTEAFF.